This T cell receptor beta chain emerged from a study of T-cell memory formation after mild COVID-19. This clonotype was picked up many times. CDR3 size: 15 residues. V trimming: 2 bases; J trimming: 4 bases; junction bases outside the gene matches: 2. The germline CDR1 and CDR2 sequences are SGHAT and FQNNGV. The authors produced TCR alpha and TCR beta cDNA libraries with sample barcodes and UMIs by 5'RACE using constant-segment primers. TCRdb re-analysed the 5' RACE reads in MiXCR, keeping a single row per CDR3 protein. In the table there are roughly 240,000 distinct CDR3 sequences, 15% of which are singletons.

The chain combines TRBV11-2 with TRBJ2-2; the match to TRBD1 covers 9 bases. The sequence came from an adult woman who had mild COVID-19 (a few samples of this study predate the infection). Cell type and time point are not known. Source material: PBMCs or a T cell subset sorted from them (not recorded which). DNA of the CDR3: TGTGCCAGCAGCTTAAAGACAGGGGGCACCGGGGAGCTGTTTTTT. Protein sequence: CASSLKTGGTGELFF.